This T cell receptor (beta chain) was sequenced for a study of blood T cells in healthy people across ages. V was pared by 6 bases and J by 3 bases, with 12 bases between. CDR3 length: 12 amino acids. Germline CDR1 and CDR2: SQVTM and ANQGSEA. Together with a sample-barcoded 5' primer, a J-beta primer mix was included in a second PCR lasting about 6 to 12 cycles. Each CDR3 protein gets one entry after TCRdb re-called the 5' RACE reads with MiXCR. In the table there are some 760,000 distinct CDR3 sequences, 20% to 25% of which are singletons. In addition, the sample was reused for a study of T cells of mothers and their children. Turning to that study: Using the M1S primer, the second PCR added sample barcodes along with 2-4 random nucleotides. Each child contributed roughly 3 million TCR beta CDR3 reads, while each mother contributed over 9.5 million. The effect of thymic selection on TCR recombination output is similar between related and unrelated pairs. Related mother-child pairs showed slightly higher but non-significant overlap than unrelated pairs.

The sequence was obtained from a boy between 10 and 17 years old in good health. The V gene is TRBV29-1, the J gene TRBJ2-7; weak D call: TRBD1 (5 bases). Sequencing was done on a sample of blood. In DNA form, the CDR3 reads TGCAGCGTGCGAGTAGACAGCTACGAGCAGTACTTC. Translating gives CSVRVDSYEQYF.